These T cell receptor beta chains were read from a single sample in a study of vaccination and CD4 T cells after COVID-19. Antigens for these TCRs are unknown. TCRdb recomputed calls from the PCR reads with MiXCR, one row per CDR3 protein. This table has some 13,000 distinct CDR3 sequences, around 74% appearing once. Material for sequencing was CD4+ T cells from blood, cultured in vitro. The receptors were gathered from a human donor who had recovered from COVID-19. Each CDR3 is given without its conserved first and last residue. Fields, in order: J gene, V gene, CDR3 protein.

TRBJ1-2,TRBV15,ATSRDTTDYGYT
TRBJ2-5,TRBV20-1,SAPLPGGRAGRQETQY
TRBJ2-7,TRBV7-2,ASSIDPSSYEQY
TRBJ1-5,TRBV6-5,ASSYTGADQPQH
TRBJ2-5,TRBV2,ASSAGQPRETQY
TRBJ2-7,TRBV2,ASSEYWSSYEQY
TRBJ1-2,TRBV7-2,ASSAPGSWSGYT
TRBJ2-3,TRBV7-2,ASSLVLIQFTDTQY
TRBJ2-7,TRBV20-1,SAIGTSGAQSYEQY
TRBJ1-2,TRBV28,ASRAGDRVYGYT
TRBJ2-5,TRBV4-1,ASSQGQGGAETQY
TRBJ1-1,TRBV20-1,SAREGAELAF
TRBJ1-2,TRBV2,ASVGGGARDYGYT
TRBJ1-5,TRBV6-1,ASSGRNQPQH
TRBJ2-5,TRBV10-2,ASSDQEGGLAPPGGTQY
TRBJ2-3,TRBV24-1,ATSEPLGLGTDTQY
TRBJ1-2,TRBV6-2/TRBV6-3,ASSYQTGYGYT
TRBJ2-5,TRBV27,ASSPRYQETQY
TRBJ1-1,TRBV7-6,ASSSQENTEAF
TRBJ1-2,TRBV28,ASSGHNYGYT
TRBJ1-2,TRBV7-6,ASSSGQNYGYT
TRBJ1-5,TRBV19,ASSPRTGGGRQPQH
TRBJ1-2,TRBV5-4,ASSLELSLGGYT
TRBJ2-2,TRBV6-5,ASSYRVSGRGSNTGELF
TRBJ1-2,TRBV7-8,ASSHNDHYGYT
TRBJ1-6,TRBV5-1,ASRETGYNSPLH
TRBJ2-3,TRBV20-1,SASDSSYTDTQY
TRBJ2-7,TRBV20-1,SARVQGLAGVNDYEQY
TRBJ1-1,TRBV6-1,ASSRGAPGRPREAF
TRBJ1-1,TRBV7-2,ASSLVVTENTEAF
TRBJ2-3,TRBV20-1,SAREFGTSGRDTQY
TRBJ2-3,TRBV5-4,ASSFRERVSQDTQY
TRBJ1-2,TRBV12-3/TRBV12-4,ASSPPGTGMTGYT
TRBJ1-2,TRBV6-2/TRBV6-3,ASSYTNYGYT
TRBJ1-1,TRBV6-1,ASSPSGTGVPEAF
TRBJ1-5,TRBV20-1,SARVSDGSNQPQH
TRBJ1-2,TRBV28,ASSTGVGYT
TRBJ1-2,TRBV10-3,AISGPGTGASYGYT
TRBJ1-1,TRBV6-1,ASSAETGLSAF
TRBJ1-5,TRBV24-1,ATSDSNQPQH
TRBJ1-5,TRBV6-5,ASSYSVIYSNQPQH
TRBJ2-1,TRBV6-1,ASSRGWFKSYNEQF
TRBJ2-1,TRBV6-8,ASSAPGLAGSSYNEQF